The source of this T cell receptor (beta chain) is a study of blood T cell repertoires in COVID-19. Study details: PBMCs, B-cell-depleted T cells, or T cells provided the cDNA or gDNA that made up the material.

Source study methods: By means of reference gene primer amplification, nucleated cell counts were estimated. Sequencing was performed with immunoSEQ multiplex PCR; in TCRdb, only in-frame clones are kept and a portion is missing. Clone size and V and J calls were adopted from that table, with D and trimming inferred from the DNA. The sample lists 200,000 or so clones; 80% to 90% were seen once. The CDR3 has 15 residues. V lost 2 bases, J lost 6 bases, and 3 bases stayed unmatched. Germline lookup yields CDR1 SGHDT and CDR2 YYEEEE. Self-reported history from a screening survey and questionnaire set each donor's cohort.

This TCR was recovered from a woman in her thirties or forties with acute COVID-19. The chain couples TRBV5-6 to TRBJ2-2; 11 bases align to TRBD1. The sequencing sample was made of PBMCs or T cells enriched from blood (not recorded which). The CDR3 spells CASSFGQGAAGELFF. The CDR3 DNA follows: TGTGCCAGCAGCTTCGGACAGGGGGCCGCCGGGGAGCTGTTTTTT.